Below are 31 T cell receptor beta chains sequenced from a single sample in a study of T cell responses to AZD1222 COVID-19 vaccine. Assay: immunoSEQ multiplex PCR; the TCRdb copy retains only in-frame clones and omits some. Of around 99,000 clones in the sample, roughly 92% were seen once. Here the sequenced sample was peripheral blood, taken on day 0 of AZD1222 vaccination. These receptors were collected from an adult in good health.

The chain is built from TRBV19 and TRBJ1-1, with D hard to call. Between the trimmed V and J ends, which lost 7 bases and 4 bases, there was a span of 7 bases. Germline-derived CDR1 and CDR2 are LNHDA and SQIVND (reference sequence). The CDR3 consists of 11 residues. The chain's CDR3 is CASKTGTEAFF. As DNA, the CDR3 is TGTGCCAGTAAAACCGGCACTGAAGCTTTCTTT.

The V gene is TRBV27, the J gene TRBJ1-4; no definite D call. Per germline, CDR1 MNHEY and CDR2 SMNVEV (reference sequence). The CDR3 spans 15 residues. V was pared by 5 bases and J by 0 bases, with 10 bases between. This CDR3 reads CASSDWGATNEKLFF. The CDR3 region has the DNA TGTGCCAGCAGTGATTGGGGTGCAACTAATGAAAAACTGTTTTTT.

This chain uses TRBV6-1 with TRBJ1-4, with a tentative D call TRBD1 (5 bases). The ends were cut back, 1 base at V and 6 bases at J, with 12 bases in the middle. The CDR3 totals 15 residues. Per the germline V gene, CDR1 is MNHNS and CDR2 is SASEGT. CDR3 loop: CASSEGRQGDEKLFF. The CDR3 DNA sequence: TGTGCCAGCAGTGAAGGTCGGCAGGGTGATGAAAAACTGTTTTTT.

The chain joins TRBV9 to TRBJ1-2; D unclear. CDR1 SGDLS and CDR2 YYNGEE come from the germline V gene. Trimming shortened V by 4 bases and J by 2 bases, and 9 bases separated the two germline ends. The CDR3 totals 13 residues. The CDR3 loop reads CASSPDGNYGYTF. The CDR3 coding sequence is TGTGCCAGCAGCCCGGACGGCAACTATGGCTACACCTTC.

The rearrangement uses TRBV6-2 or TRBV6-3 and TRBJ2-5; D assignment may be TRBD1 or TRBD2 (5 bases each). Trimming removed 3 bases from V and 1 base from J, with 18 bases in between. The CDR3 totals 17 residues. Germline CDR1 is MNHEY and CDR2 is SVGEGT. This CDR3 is CASSYNPRGTPQETQYF. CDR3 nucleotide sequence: TGTGCCAGCAGTTATAATCCCCGAGGGACCCCCCAAGAGACCCAGTACTTC.

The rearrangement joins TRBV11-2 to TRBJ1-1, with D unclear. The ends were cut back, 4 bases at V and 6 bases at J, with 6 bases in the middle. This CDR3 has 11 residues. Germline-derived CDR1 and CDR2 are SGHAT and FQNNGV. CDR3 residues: CASSSLPEAFF. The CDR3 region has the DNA TGTGCCAGCAGCTCCCTCCCTGAAGCTTTCTTT.

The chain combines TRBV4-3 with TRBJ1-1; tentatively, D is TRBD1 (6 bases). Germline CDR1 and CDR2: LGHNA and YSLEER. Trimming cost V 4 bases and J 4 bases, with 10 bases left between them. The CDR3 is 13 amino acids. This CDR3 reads CASSLEGGTEAFF. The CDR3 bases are TGCGCCAGCAGCCTCGAGGGGGGCACTGAAGCTTTCTTT.

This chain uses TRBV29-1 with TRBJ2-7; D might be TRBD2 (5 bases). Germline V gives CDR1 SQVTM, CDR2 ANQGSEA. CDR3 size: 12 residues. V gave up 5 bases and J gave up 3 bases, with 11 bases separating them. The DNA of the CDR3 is TGCAGCGTTACACCGGGAAACTACGAGCAGTACTTC. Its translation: CSVTPGNYEQYF.

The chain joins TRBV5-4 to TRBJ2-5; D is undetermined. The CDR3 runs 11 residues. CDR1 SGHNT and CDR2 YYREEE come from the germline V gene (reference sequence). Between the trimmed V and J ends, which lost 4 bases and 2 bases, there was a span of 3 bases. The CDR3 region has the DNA TGTGCCAGCAGCCAACAAGAGACCCAGTACTTC. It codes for CASSQQETQYF. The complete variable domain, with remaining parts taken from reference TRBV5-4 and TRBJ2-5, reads ETGVTQSPTHLIKTRGQQVTLRCSSQSGHNTVSWYQQALGQGPQFIFQYYREEENGRGNFPPRFSGLQFPNYSSELNVNALELDDSALYLCASSQQETQYFGPGTRLLVL.

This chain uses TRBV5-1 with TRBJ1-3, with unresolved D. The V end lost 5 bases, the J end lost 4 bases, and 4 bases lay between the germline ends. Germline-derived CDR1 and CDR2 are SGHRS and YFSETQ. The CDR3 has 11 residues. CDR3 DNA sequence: TGCGCCAGCAGAGGCGGAAACACCATATATTTT. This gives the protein CASRGGNTIYF.

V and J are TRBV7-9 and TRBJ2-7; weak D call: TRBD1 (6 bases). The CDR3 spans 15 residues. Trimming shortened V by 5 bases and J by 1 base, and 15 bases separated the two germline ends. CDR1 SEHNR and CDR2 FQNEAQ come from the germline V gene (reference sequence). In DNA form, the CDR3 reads TGTGCCAGCAGCCCCCGGGACAAAATATCCTACGAGCAGTACTTC. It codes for CASSPRDKISYEQYF.

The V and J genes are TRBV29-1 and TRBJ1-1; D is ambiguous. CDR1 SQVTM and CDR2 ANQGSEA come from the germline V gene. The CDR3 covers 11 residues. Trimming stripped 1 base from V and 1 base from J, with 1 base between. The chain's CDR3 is CSVEGNTEAFF. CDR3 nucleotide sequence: TGCAGCGTTGAAGGGAACACTGAAGCTTTCTTT.

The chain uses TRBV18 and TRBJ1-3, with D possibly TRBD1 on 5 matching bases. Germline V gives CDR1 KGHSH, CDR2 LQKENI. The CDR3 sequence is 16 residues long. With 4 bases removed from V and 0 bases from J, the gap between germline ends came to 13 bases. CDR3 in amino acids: CASSLPRGSSGNTIYF. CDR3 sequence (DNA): TGTGCCAGCTCACTTCCTCGGGGGAGCTCTGGAAACACCATATATTTT.

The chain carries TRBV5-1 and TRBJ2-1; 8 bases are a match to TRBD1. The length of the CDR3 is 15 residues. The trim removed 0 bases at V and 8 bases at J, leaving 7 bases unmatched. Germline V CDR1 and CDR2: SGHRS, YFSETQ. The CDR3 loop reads CASSLEAGGRDEQFF. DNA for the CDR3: TGCGCCAGCAGCTTGGAGGCAGGGGGCAGGGATGAGCAGTTCTTC.

CDR3 residues: CASRDAGLRSELFF. CDR3 bases: TGTGCCAGCAGGGATGCGGGACTCCGTTCGGAACTGTTTTTT. The V gene is TRBV6-5, the J gene TRBJ1-4; TRBD1 might be the D (5 bases). This CDR3 region has 14 residues. V was cut by 6 bases and J by 12 bases, with 20 bases left in between. Germline V gene data show CDR1 as MNHEY and CDR2 as SVGAGI.

As DNA, the CDR3 is TGTGCCAGCAGTTTTTCCGGGGTTTTATTGGACACTGAAGCTTTCTTT. Translation: CASSFSGVLLDTEAFF. The chain combines TRBV27 with TRBJ1-1; D ambiguous. The CDR3 consists of 16 residues. Germline V gene data show CDR1 as MNHEY and CDR2 as SMNVEV (reference sequence). Between the trimmed V and J ends, which lost 3 bases and 3 bases, there was a span of 17 bases.

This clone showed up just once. CDR3 amino acids: CASSLDIGGAGELFF. The CDR3 coding sequence is TGCGCCAGCAGCTTGGACATCGGGGGTGCCGGGGAGCTGTTTTTT. The rearrangement links TRBV5-1 to TRBJ2-2; tentative D call: TRBD2 (6 bases). The CDR3 spans 15 residues. CDR1 is SGHRS and CDR2 is YFSETQ in the germline V gene. V shed 0 bases and J shed 6 bases, with 12 bases lying between them.

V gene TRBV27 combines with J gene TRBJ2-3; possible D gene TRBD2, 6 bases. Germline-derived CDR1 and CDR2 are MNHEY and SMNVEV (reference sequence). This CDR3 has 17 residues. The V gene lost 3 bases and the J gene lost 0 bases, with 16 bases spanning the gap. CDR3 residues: CASSFRRLELSTDTQYF. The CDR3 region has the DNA TGTGCCAGCAGTTTCCGTAGACTAGAACTAAGCACAGATACGCAGTATTTT.

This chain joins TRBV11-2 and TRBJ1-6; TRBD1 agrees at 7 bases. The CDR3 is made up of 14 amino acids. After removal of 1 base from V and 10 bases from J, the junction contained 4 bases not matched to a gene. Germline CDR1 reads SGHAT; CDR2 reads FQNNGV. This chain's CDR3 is CASSLAGGDSPLHF. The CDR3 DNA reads TGTGCCAGCAGCTTAGCAGGGGGAGACTCACCCCTCCACTTT. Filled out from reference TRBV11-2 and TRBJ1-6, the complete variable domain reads EAGVAQSPRYKIIEKRQSVAFWCNPISGHATLYWYQQILGQGPKLLIQFQNNGVVDDSQLPKDRFSAERLKGVDSTLKIQPAKLEDSAVYLCASSLAGGDSPLHFGNGTRLTVT.

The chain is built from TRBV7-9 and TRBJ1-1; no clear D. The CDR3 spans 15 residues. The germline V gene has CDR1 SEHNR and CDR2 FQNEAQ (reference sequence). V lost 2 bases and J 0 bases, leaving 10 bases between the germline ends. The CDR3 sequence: CASSLKLLLNTEAFF. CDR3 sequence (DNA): TGTGCCAGCAGCTTAAAGCTGCTACTGAACACTGAAGCTTTCTTT. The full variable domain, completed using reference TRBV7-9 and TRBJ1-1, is DTGVSQNPRHKITKRGQNVTFRCDPISEHNRLYWYRQTLGQGPEFLTYFQNEAQLEKSRLLSDRFSAERPKGSFSTLEIQRTEQGDSAMYLCASSLKLLLNTEAFFGQGTRLTVV.

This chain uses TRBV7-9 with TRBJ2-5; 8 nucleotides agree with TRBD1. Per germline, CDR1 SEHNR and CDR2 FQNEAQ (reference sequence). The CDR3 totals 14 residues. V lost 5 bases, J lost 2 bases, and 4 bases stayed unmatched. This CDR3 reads CASSPRTGQETQYF. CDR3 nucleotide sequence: TGTGCCAGCAGCCCACGGACAGGGCAAGAGACCCAGTACTTC.

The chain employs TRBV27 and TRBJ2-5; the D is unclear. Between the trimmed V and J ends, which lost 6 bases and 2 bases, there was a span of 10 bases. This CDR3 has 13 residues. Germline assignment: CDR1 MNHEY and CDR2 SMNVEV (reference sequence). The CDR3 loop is CASSTVQQETQYF. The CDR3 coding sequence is TGTGCCAGCAGCACAGTTCAACAAGAGACCCAGTACTTC.

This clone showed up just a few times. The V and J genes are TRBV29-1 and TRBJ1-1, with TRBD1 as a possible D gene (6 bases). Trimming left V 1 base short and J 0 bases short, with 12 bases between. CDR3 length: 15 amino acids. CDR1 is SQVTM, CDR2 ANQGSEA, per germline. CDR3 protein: CSVEVRGVMNTEAFF. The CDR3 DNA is TGCAGCGTTGAAGTTAGGGGGGTGATGAACACTGAAGCTTTCTTT. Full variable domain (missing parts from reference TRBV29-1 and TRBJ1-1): SAVISQKPSRDICQRGTSLTIQCQVDSQVTMMFWYRQQPGQSLTLIATANQGSEATYESGFVIDKFPISRPNLTFSTLTVSNMSPEDSSIYLCSVEVRGVMNTEAFFGQGTRLTVV.

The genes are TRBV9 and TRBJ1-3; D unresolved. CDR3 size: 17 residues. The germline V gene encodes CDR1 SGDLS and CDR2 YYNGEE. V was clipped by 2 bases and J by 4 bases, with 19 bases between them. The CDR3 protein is CASSVHPFGTVGNTIYF. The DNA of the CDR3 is TGTGCCAGCAGCGTTCATCCGTTCGGCACCGTCGGAAACACCATATATTTT.

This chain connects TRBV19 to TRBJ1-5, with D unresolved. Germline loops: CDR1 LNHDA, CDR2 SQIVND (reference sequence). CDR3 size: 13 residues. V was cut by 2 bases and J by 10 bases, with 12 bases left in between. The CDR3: CASSIKVKGPQHF. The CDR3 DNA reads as TGTGCCAGTAGTATAAAAGTCAAGGGACCCCAGCATTTT.

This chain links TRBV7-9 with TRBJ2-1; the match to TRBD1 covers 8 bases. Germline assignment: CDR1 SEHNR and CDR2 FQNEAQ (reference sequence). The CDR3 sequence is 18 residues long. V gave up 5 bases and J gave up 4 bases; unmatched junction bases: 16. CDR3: CASSQRRTGTGTYNEQFF. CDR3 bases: TGTGCCAGCAGCCAAAGAAGGACCGGGACAGGAACTTACAATGAGCAGTTCTTC.

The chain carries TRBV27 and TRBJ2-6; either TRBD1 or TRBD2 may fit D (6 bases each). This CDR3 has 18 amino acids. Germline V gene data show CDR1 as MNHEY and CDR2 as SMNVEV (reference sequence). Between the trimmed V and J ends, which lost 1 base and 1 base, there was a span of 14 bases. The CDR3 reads CASSLFGGRSSGANVLTF. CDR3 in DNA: TGTGCCAGCAGTTTATTTGGGGGGCGTTCTTCTGGGGCCAACGTCCTGACTTTC.

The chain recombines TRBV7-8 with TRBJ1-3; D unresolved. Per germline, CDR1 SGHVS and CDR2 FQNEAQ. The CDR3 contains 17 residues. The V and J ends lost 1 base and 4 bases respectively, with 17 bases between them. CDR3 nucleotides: TGTGCCAGCAGCTTAGACTTCAGCCTCTACTTGGGAAACACCATATATTTT. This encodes CASSLDFSLYLGNTIYF.

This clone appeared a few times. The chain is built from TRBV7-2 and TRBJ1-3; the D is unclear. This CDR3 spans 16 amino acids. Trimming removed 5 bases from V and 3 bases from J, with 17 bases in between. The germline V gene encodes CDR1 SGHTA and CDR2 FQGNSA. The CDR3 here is CASSLGQLRSGNTIYF. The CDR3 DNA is TGTGCCAGCAGCCTTGGGCAGTTAAGGAGTGGAAACACCATATATTTT. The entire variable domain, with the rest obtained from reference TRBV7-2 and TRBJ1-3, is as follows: GAGVSQSPSNKVTEKGKDVELRCDPISGHTALYWYRQSLGQGLEFLIYFQGNSAPDKSGLPSDRFSAERTGGSVSTLTIQRTQQEDSAVYLCASSLGQLRSGNTIYFGEGSWLTVV.

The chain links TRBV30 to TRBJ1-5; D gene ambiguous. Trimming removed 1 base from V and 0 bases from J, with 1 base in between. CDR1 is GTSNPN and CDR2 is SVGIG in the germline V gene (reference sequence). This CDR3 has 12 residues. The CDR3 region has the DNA TGTGCCTGGAGTGATAGCAATCAGCCCCAGCATTTT. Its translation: CAWSDSNQPQHF.

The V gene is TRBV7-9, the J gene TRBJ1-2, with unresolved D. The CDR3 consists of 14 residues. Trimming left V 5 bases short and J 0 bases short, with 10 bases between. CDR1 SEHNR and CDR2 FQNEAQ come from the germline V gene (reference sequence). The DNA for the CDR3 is TGTGCCAGCAGCCCAGCAACTACTAACTATGGCTACACCTTC. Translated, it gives CASSPATTNYGYTF.